These 16 T cell receptor beta chains were all obtained from the same sample, sequenced in a study of neurological immune-mediated disorders. TCRdb re-analysed the 5' RACE reads in MiXCR, keeping a single row per CDR3 protein. Among approximately 30,000 distinct CDR3 sequences listed, approximately 5.2% were seen once. Sequencing was performed on CD4+ T cells from blood. The receptors were sampled from a woman between 50 and 59 years old in good health.

This clonotype has a handful of counts. The junction shows a germline mismatch at one end, possibly a read error. The V gene is TRBV20-1, the J gene TRBJ1-1, with D possibly TRBD1 on 5 matching bases. This CDR3 region has 13 residues. The germline V gene encodes CDR1 DFQATT and CDR2 SNEGSKA (reference sequence). The CDR3 spells CSAVGGIATEDFF. The CDR3 DNA sequence: TGCAGTGCTGTGGGGGGGATTGCCACTGAAGATTTCTTT.

This clonotype was detected ten times or more. This chain connects TRBV7-9 to TRBJ2-1; 7 bases are shared with TRBD1. Germline CDR1 is SEHNR and CDR2 is FQNEAQ (reference sequence). V lost 5 bases, J lost 9 bases, and 13 bases stayed unmatched. This CDR3 has 15 amino acids. The CDR3 is CASSERRQGRGEQFF. Here the CDR3 DNA reads TGTGCCAGCAGCGAAAGAAGACAGGGAAGGGGTGAGCAGTTCTTC. Variable domain in full (rest from reference TRBV7-9 and TRBJ2-1): DTGVSQNPRHKITKRGQNVTFRCDPISEHNRLYWYRQTLGQGPEFLTYFQNEAQLEKSRLLSDRFSAERPKGSFSTLEIQRTEQGDSAMYLCASSERRQGRGEQFFGPGTRLTVL.

Regarding this clonotype: One junction end disagrees with the germline gene, perhaps due to a read error. The chain is built from TRBV28 and TRBJ2-2, with D possibly being TRBD1 (5 bases). Germline lookup yields CDR1 MDHEN and CDR2 SYDVKM. The length of the CDR3 is 20 residues. CDR3 nucleotides: TGTGCCAGCAGTTTAATATTTGGCATTTGGCGACAGACGAACGCCGGGGAGCTGTTTTTT. Encoded protein: CASSLIFGIWRQTNAGELFF. Variable domain in full (rest from reference TRBV28 and TRBJ2-2): DVKVTQSSRYLVKRTGEKVFLECVQDMDHENMFWYRQDPGLGLRLIYFSYDVKMKEKGDIPEGYSVSREKKERFSLILESASTNQTSMYLCASSLIFGIWRQTNAGELFFGEGSRLTVL.

This clonotype occurred many times. V is TRBV11-2 and J is TRBJ2-7; no firm D call. V was clipped by 1 base and J by 1 base, with 8 bases between them. Germline V gene sequence: CDR1 SGHAT, CDR2 FQNNGV. This CDR3 spans 14 amino acids. The CDR3 coding sequence is TGTGCCAGCAGCTTAGGTGCCGAATCCTACGAGCAGTACTTC. Amino acid sequence: CASSLGAESYEQYF.

The sample holds many counts of this clonotype. This chain links TRBV28 with TRBJ2-2, with TRBD2 as a possible D gene (5 bases). Germline V gives CDR1 MDHEN, CDR2 SYDVKM. Trimming pared 2 bases from V and 4 bases from J, leaving 11 bases between. The CDR3 loop spans 15 amino acids. The CDR3 DNA follows: TGTGCCAGCAGTTTAAGTAGCGCGTTCACCGGGGAGCTGTTTTTT. Translated: CASSLSSAFTGELFF.

This clonotype appeared many times. The chain combines TRBV9 with TRBJ2-6, with D unresolved. The length of the CDR3 is 17 residues. The V gene lost 3 bases and the J gene lost 0 bases, with 13 bases spanning the gap. CDR1 is SGDLS, CDR2 YYNGEE, per germline. The CDR3 coding sequence is TGTGCCAGCAGCGGCAGTAACACCATCTCTGGGGCCAACGTCCTGACTTTC. Its translation is CASSGSNTISGANVLTF.

Ten or more counts support this clonotype. A read error may explain this, as a much larger clone is one base away. The chain has TRBV5-1 and TRBJ1-2, with 7 positions matching TRBD1. Germline-derived CDR1 and CDR2 are SGHRS and YFSETQ. This CDR3 comprises 14 residues. CDR3: CVSNAGTANYGYTF. CDR3 nucleotide sequence: TGCGTCAGCAACGCCGGGACAGCTAACTATGGCTACACCTTC.

This clonotype appeared many times. This chain uses TRBV24-1 with TRBJ2-1, with TRBD1 as a possible D gene (6 bases). The CDR3 covers 16 residues. V dropped 5 bases and J dropped 0 bases, with 13 bases sitting between them. Germline CDR1 KGHDR, CDR2 SFDVKD. In nucleotides, the CDR3 is TGTGCCACCAGTGGGCTCAGGGGTAGCTCCTACAATGAGCAGTTCTTC. Translated, it gives CATSGLRGSSYNEQFF.

This clonotype was seen repeatedly, ten times or more. The chain carries TRBV12-3 or TRBV12-4 and TRBJ2-1, with 10 bases identical to TRBD1. The CDR3 length is 15 residues. Germline trimming cut 3 bases from V and 10 bases from J; bases unmatched to any gene: 9. The CDR3 sequence is CASSLRPTGGLEQFF. The CDR3 DNA sequence: TGTGCCAGCAGTTTGCGTCCGACAGGGGGCTTGGAGCAGTTCTTC.

The chain has TRBV10-3 and TRBJ2-2; no clear D. CDR3 length: 13 residues. The V end lost 11 bases, the J end lost 3 bases, and 13 bases lay between the germline ends. CDR1 is ENHRY, CDR2 SYGVKD, per germline. The CDR3 DNA sequence: TGTGCCGGCGCGCCGGGCGACACCGGGGAGCTGTTTTTT. Its translation is CAGAPGDTGELFF.

This clonotype occurred many times. This chain connects TRBV10-3 to TRBJ2-1; no firm D call. This CDR3 region has 9 residues. Germline lookup yields CDR1 ENHRY and CDR2 SYGVKD. The V end lost 7 bases, the J end lost 9 bases, and 4 bases lay between the germline ends. CDR3 nucleotides: TGTGCCATCACGGGTGAGCAGTTCTTC. Protein sequence: CAITGEQFF.

This clonotype occurred many times. The chain couples TRBV20-1 to TRBJ1-1; the D is unclear. V gave up 6 bases and J gave up 1 base, with 6 bases separating them. CDR1 and CDR2 from the germline V gene are DFQATT and SNEGSKA (reference sequence). CDR3 size: 11 residues. In nucleotides, the CDR3 is TGCAGTGCGGAGGGGAACACTGAAGCTTTCTTT. Translation gives CSAEGNTEAFF.

This clonotype occurred many times. In nucleotides, the CDR3 is TGCAGCGTTAAATTACCTGGACTAGCGGGAGCGAATGAGCAGTTCTTC. This translates into CSVKLPGLAGANEQFF. The V call is TRBV29-1, the J call TRBJ2-1, with 13 bases lining up with TRBD2. CDR1 and CDR2 from the germline V gene are SQVTM and ANQGSEA. The CDR3 is made up of 16 amino acids. Trimming took 5 bases from V and 7 from J; bases not matched to a gene: 11.

This clonotype was seen at least ten times. V is TRBV20-1 and J is TRBJ2-7, with 7 bases matching TRBD2. Germline CDR1 reads DFQATT; CDR2 reads SNEGSKA (reference sequence). After removal of 1 base from V and 3 bases from J, the junction contained 6 bases not matched to a gene. The CDR3 sequence is 14 residues long. This CDR3 is CSARVPASGYEQYF. The CDR3 nucleotides are TGCAGTGCTAGAGTCCCCGCTAGCGGCTACGAGCAGTACTTC.

In this sample, this clonotype turned up many times. The chain employs TRBV7-9 and TRBJ1-3; 8 positions agree with TRBD1. The J segment lost 1 base and the V segment lost 2 bases, leaving 16 bases of the junction unmatched. Per the germline V gene, CDR1 is SEHNR and CDR2 is FQNEAQ (reference sequence). The CDR3 is 20 amino acids. CDR3 protein: CASSLWGQAFAQNSGNTIYF. The CDR3 coding sequence is TGTGCCAGCAGCTTATGGGGACAGGCCTTTGCCCAGAATTCTGGAAACACCATATATTTT.

This clonotype was counted ten times or more. V usage is TRBV5-4 and J usage is TRBJ2-7, with 9 bases fitting TRBD1. Germline-derived CDR1 and CDR2 are SGHNT and YYREEE (reference sequence). This CDR3 has 14 residues. Unmatched junction bases numbered 4, after V lost 4 bases and J lost 2 bases. The CDR3: CASSQDRGPYEQYF. DNA of the CDR3: TGTGCCAGCAGCCAGGACAGGGGACCCTACGAGCAGTACTTC.